The present T cell receptor (beta chain) was sequenced within a study of cytomegalovirus exposure and HLA in healthy donors. V lost 6 bases and J lost 4, with 18 bases in between. The CDR3 totals 15 residues. CDR1 is LNHDA and CDR2 is SQIVND in the germline V gene (reference sequence). Study observations and caveats: A few chains tied to CMV proved CMV antigen-specific in vitro. Fewer than 200 TCR beta chains were listed as cytomegalovirus-associated. A classifier reportedly called cytomegalovirus status with high sensitivity and specificity.

Of note for this clone: Antigen unknown.

Profiling relied on immunoSEQ multiplex PCR, and the TCRdb table lists in-frame clones only, not all of them. The sample lists approximately 59,000 clones; 80% to 95% were seen once. The rearrangement links TRBV19 to TRBJ1-1; D not certain. This receptor was identified in a man between 18 and 35 years old in good health and CMV-seropositive. The specimen sequenced was PBMCs. CDR3 region: CASSISAAASTEAFF. The CDR3 DNA sequence: TGTGCCAGTAGCATCTCGGCGGCGGCTTCCACTGAAGCTTTCTTT.